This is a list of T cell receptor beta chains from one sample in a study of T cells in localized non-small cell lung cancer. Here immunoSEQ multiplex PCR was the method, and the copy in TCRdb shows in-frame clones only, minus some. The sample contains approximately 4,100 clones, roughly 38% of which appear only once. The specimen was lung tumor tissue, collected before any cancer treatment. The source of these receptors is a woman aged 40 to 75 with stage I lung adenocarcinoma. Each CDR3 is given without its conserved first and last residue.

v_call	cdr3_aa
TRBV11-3	ASGEDFDRAYEQY
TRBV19	ASTRLAGGPSNEQF
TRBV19	ASSPDQTGLRQPQH
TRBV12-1	ASSFIPSGSIIQY
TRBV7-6	ASSLDSGTGHEQY
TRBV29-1	SASQTGDGYT
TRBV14	ASSQEQGYNEQF
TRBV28	ASREPGQDYNEQF
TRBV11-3	ASSSQGLAGEETQY
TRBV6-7	ASSYPGPSANTGELF
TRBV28	ASSFRRGPSTDTQY
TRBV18	ASSPNPGLAAIEQY
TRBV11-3	ASSPNSGKSNTGELF
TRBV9	ASSGSGGGGEKLF
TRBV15	ATSREPLSNTEAF
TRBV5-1	ASSPLTGSSEKLF
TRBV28	ASTKPGQQETQY
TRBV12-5	ASLRVSGELF
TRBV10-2	ASSRLAGAYEQY
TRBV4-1	ASSQGSLAGRETQY
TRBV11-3	ASSLDYQRGNQPQH
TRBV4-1	ASSRTSTGNTIY
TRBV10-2	ASSESLAGVYEQY
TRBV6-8	ASSYVVRANYGYT
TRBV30	AWSEGQGGGNQPQH
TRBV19	ASSGLGNQPQH
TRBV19	ASSETDGRYQH
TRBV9	ASSVALTAGTGYNEQF
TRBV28	ATTVGAGTSGRARDEQF
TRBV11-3	ASSLRGDNEKLF